This TCR beta chain was obtained from a study of blood T cell repertoires in COVID-19. At the level of the study: Specimens from acute and convalescent COVID-19 originated in the United States, Italy and Spain.

The CDR3 length is 13 residues. The V and J ends lost 5 bases and 2 bases respectively, with 12 bases between them. The V gene's germline CDR1 is GTSNPN and CDR2 SVGIG (reference sequence). Original processing notes: Estimation of nucleated cell counts relied on the amplification of reference gene primers. TCRdb keeps only in-frame clones here, not all; method: immunoSEQ multiplex PCR. Clonal size and the V and J genes are those of that table, whereas D and trimming came from the DNA. The table lists about 170,000 clones, about 87% of them singletons. The V gene is TRBV30, the J gene TRBJ2-5; tentative D call: TRBD1 (5 bases). The source material was peripheral blood. The receptor's source is a man in his 60s with acute or convalescent COVID-19. The CDR3 nucleotides are TGTGCCTGGGGAAGGGGCTTACAAGAGACCCAGTACTTC. This codes for CAWGRGLQETQYF.